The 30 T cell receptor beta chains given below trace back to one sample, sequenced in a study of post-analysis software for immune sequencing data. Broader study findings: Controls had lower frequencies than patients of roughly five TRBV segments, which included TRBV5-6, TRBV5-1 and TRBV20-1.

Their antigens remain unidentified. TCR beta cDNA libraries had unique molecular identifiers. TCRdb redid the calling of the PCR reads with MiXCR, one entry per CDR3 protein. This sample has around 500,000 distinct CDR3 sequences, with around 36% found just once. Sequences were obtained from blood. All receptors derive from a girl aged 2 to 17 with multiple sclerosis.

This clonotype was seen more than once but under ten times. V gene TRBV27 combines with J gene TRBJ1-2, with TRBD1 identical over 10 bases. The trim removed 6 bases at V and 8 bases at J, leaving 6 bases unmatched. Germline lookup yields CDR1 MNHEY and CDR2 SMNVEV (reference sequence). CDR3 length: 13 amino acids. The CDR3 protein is CASRPRDRGGYTF. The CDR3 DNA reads TGTGCCAGCAGGCCCCGGGACAGGGGAGGCTACACCTTC.

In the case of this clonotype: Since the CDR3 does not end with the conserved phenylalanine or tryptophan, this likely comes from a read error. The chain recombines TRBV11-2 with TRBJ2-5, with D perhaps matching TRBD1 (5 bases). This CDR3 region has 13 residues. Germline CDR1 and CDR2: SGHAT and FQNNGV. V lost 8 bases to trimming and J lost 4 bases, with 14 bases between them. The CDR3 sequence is CASGASTRETQYS. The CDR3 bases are TGTGCCAGCGGGGCCTCAACCCGAGAGACCCAGTACTCC.

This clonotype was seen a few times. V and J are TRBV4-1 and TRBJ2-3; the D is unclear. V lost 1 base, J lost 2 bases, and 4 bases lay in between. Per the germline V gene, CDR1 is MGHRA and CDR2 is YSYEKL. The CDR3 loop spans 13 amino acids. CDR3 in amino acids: CASSQVTTDTQYF. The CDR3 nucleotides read TGCGCCAGCAGCCAAGTGACCACAGATACGCAGTATTTT.

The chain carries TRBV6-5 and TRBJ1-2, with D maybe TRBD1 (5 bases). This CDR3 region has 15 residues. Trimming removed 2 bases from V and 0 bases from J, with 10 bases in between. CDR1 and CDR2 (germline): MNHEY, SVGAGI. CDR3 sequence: CASSYGGETNYGYTF. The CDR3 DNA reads TGTGCCAGCAGTTACGGAGGGGAGACTAACTATGGCTACACCTTC.

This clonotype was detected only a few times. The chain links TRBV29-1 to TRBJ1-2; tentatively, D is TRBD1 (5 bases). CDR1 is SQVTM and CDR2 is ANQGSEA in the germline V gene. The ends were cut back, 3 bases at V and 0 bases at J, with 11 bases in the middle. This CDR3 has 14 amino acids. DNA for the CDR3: TGCAGCGTTGACCCCCAGGGAGCTAACTATGGCTACACCTTC. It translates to CSVDPQGANYGYTF.

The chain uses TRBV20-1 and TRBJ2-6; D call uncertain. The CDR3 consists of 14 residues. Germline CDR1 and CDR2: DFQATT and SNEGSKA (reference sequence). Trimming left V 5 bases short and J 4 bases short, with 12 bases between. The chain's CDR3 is CSAGADAGANVLTF. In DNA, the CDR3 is TGCAGTGCTGGCGCTGACGCCGGGGCCAACGTCCTGACTTTC.

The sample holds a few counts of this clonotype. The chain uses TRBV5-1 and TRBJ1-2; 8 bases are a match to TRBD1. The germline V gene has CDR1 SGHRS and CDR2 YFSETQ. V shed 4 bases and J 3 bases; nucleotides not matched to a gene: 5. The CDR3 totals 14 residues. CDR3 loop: CASSQGTGYYGYTF. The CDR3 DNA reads TGCGCCAGCAGCCAAGGGACAGGCTACTATGGCTACACCTTC.

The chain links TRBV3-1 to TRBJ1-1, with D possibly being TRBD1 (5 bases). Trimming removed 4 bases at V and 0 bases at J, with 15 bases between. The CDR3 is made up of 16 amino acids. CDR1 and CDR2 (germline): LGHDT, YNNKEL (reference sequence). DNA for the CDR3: TGTGCCAGCAGCCTCAGCTCCCCAGGGATGAACACTGAAGCTTTCTTT. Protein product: CASSLSSPGMNTEAFF.

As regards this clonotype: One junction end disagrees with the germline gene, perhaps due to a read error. Here the CDR3 DNA reads TGTGCCAGCAGCTCACTAGCGGGGGGGCTCGGGACCGGGGAGCGGTTTTTT. Translation: CASSSLAGGLGTGERFF. The chain links TRBV7-6 to TRBJ2-2; 13 bases align to TRBD2. This CDR3 has 17 amino acids. Per germline, CDR1 SGHVS and CDR2 FNYEAQ.

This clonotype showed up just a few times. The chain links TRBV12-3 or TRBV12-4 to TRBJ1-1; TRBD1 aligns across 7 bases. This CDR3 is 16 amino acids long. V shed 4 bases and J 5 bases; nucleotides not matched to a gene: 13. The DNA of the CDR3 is TGTGCCAGCAGTTCGGCGATGGGACAGTGGGCGACTGAAGCTTTCTTT. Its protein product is CASSSAMGQWATEAFF.

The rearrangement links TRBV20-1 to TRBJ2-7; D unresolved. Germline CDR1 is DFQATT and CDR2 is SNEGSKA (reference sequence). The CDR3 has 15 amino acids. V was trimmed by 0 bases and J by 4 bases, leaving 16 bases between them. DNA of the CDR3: TGCAGTGCTAGAGATGGGGATTCCGTAGGGTACGAGCAGTACTTC. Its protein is CSARDGDSVGYEQYF.

As DNA, the CDR3 is TGCAGTGCTAGCGGTCCCGAGGGGGACAGCACAGATACGCAGTATTTT. Residues: CSASGPEGDSTDTQYF. The chain links TRBV20-1 to TRBJ2-3; tentatively, D is TRBD1 (6 bases). This CDR3 has 16 amino acids. The germline V and J ends were trimmed by 3 bases and 0 bases, with 16 bases remaining between them. The germline CDR1 and CDR2 sequences are DFQATT and SNEGSKA (reference sequence).

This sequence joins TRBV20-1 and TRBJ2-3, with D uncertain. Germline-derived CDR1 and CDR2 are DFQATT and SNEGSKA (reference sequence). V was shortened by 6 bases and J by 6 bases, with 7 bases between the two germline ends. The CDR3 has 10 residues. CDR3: CSARWDTQYF. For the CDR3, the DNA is TGCAGTGCCAGGTGGGATACGCAGTATTTT.

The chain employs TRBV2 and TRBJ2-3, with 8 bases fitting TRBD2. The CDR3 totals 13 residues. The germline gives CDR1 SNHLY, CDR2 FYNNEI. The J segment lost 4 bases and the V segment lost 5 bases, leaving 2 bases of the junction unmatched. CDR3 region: CASSRTSSDTQYF. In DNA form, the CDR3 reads TGTGCCAGCAGTCGGACTAGCTCAGATACGCAGTATTTT. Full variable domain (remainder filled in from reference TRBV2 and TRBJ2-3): EPEVTQTPSHQVTQMGQEVILRCVPISNHLYFYWYRQILGQKVEFLVSFYNNEISEKSEIFDDQFSVERPDGSNFTLKIRSTKLEDSAMYFCASSRTSSDTQYFGPGTRLTVL.

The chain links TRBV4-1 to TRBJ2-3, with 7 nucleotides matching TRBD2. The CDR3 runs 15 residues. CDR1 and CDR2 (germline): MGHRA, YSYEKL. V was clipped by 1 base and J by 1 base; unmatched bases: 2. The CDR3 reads CASSQVTSGTDTQYF. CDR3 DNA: TGCGCCAGCAGCCAAGTAACTAGCGGCACAGATACGCAGTATTTT.

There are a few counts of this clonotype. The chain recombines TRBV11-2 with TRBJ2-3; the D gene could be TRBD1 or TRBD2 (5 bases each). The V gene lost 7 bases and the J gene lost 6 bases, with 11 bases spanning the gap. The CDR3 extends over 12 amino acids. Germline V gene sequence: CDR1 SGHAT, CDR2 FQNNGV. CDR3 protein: CASKKGPDTQYF. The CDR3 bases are TGTGCCAGCAAAAAGGGACCCGATACGCAGTATTTT.

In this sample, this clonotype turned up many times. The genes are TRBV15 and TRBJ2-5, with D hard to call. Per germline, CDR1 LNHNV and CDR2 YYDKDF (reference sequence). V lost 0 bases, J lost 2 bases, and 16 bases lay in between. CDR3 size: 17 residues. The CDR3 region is CATSRDLQPAKQETQYF. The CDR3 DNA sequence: TGTGCCACCAGCAGAGATCTACAGCCTGCAAAACAAGAGACCCAGTACTTC.

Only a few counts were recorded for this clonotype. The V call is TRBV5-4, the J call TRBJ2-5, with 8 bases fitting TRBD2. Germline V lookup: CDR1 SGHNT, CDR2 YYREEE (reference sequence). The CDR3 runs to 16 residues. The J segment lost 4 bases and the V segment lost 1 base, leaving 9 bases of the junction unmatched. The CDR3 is CASSLTAGAGRETQYF. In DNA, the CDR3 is TGTGCCAGCAGCTTGACAGCGGGGGCCGGGAGAGAGACCCAGTACTTC.

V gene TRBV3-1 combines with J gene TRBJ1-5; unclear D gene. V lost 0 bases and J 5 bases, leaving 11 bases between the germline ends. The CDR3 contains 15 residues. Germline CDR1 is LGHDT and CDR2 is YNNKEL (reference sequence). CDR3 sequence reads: CASSQDLGRDQPQHF. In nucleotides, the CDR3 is TGTGCCAGCAGCCAAGATTTGGGTAGGGATCAGCCCCAGCATTTT. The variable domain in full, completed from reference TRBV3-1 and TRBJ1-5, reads DTAVSQTPKYLVTQMGNDKSIKCEQNLGHDTMYWYKQDSKKFLKIMFSYNNKELIINETVPNRFSPKSPDKAHLNLHINSLELGDSAVYFCASSQDLGRDQPQHFGDGTRLSIL.

CDR3 sequence (DNA): TGCAGTGCTTGGGGGCTGTATCTTAATGGGGGGCAATACGAGCAGTACTTC. This codes for CSAWGLYLNGGQYEQYF. The chain is built from TRBV20-1 and TRBJ2-7; the D gene could be TRBD1 or TRBD2 (6 bases each). CDR1 and CDR2 from the germline V gene are DFQATT and SNEGSKA (reference sequence). The CDR3 spans 17 residues. Between the trimmed V and J ends, which lost 5 bases and 4 bases, there was a span of 27 bases.

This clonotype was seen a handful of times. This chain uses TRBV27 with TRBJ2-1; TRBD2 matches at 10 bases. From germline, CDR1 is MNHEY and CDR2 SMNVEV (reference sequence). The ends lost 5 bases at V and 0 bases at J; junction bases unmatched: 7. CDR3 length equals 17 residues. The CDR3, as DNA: TGTGCCAGCAGTCAAACTAGCGGGGCTAGCTCCTACAATGAGCAGTTCTTC. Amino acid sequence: CASSQTSGASSYNEQFF.

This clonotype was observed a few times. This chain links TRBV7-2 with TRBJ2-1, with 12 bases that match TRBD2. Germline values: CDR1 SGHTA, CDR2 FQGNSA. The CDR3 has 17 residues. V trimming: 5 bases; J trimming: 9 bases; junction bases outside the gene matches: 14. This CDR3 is CASSLVLTSGGGIEQFF. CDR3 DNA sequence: TGTGCCAGCAGCCTAGTTCTGACTAGCGGGGGAGGCATTGAGCAGTTCTTC.

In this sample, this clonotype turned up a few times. This CDR3 is CAISESGATDTQYF. The CDR3 region has the DNA TGTGCCATCAGTGAGTCTGGGGCAACAGATACGCAGTATTTT. This sequence joins TRBV10-3 and TRBJ2-3, with D tentatively TRBD1 (5 bases). The CDR3 is 14 amino acids. Germline loops: CDR1 ENHRY, CDR2 SYGVKD. V lost 0 bases, J lost 3 bases, and 7 bases lay in between.

The CDR3 DNA follows: TGTGCCAGCAGCTTAGCTGGCATAGATACGCAGTATTTT. Translation: CASSLAGIDTQYF. The chain uses TRBV7-2 and TRBJ2-3, with unresolved D. This CDR3 is 13 amino acids long. Trimming took 0 bases from V and 5 from J, leaving 6 bases between them. The germline V gene has CDR1 SGHTA and CDR2 FQGNSA. The full variable domain, with the rest looked up from reference TRBV7-2 and TRBJ2-3, is GAGVSQSPSNKVTEKGKDVELRCDPISGHTALYWYRQSLGQGLEFLIYFQGNSAPDKSGLPSDRFSAERTGGSVSTLTIQRTQQEDSAVYLCASSLAGIDTQYFGPGTRLTVL.

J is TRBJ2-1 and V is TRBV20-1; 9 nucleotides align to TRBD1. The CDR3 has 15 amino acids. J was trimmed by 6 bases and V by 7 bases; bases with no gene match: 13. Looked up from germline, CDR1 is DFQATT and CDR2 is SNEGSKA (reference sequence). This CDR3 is CSVTGPGQGLNEQFF. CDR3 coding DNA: TGCAGTGTTACGGGTCCGGGACAGGGACTCAATGAGCAGTTCTTC.

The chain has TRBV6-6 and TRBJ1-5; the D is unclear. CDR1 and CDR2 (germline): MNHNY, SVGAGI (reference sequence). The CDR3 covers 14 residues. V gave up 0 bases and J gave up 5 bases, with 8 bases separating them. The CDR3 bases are TGTGCCAGCAGTTACTCGGGTGCAGATCAGCCCCAGCATTTT. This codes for CASSYSGADQPQHF.

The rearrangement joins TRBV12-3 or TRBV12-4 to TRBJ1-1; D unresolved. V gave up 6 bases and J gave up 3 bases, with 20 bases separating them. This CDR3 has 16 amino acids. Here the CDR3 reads CASRARTAYMDTEAFF. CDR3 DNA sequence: TGTGCCAGCAGGGCCCGGACGGCTTATATGGACACTGAAGCTTTCTTT.

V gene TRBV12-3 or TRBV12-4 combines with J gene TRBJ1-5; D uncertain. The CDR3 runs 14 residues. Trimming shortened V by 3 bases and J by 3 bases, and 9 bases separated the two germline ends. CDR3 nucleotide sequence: TGTGCCAGCAGTTTCGGCATTCTCAATCAGCCCCAGCATTTT. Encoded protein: CASSFGILNQPQHF.

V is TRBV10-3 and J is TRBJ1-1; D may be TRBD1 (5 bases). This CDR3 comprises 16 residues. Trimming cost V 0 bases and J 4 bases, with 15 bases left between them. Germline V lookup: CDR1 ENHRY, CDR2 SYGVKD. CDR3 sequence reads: CAISESLGRGGTEAFF. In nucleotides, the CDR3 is TGTGCCATCAGTGAGTCATTGGGACGGGGAGGCACTGAAGCTTTCTTT.

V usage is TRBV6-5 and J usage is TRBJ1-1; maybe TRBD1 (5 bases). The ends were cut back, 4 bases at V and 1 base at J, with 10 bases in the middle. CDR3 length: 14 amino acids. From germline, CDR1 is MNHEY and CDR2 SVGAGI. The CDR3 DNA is TGTGCCAGCAGTTTACCAGGGAGGAACACTGAAGCTTTCTTT. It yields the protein CASSLPGRNTEAFF.